One and the same sample provided the 22 T cell receptor beta chains below, sequenced in a study of shared clonotypes between healthy human individuals. Clones were sequenced by immunoSEQ multiplex PCR, and TCRdb holds only the in-frame ones, with some missing. The sample has 2.5 million or so clones, around nine tenths seen once; the top ten hold roughly 0.13%. Material for sequencing was naive CD4+ T cells sorted from blood. Documented subset: CD45RA+ positively selected. These TCRs come from a man aged 18-30 years in good health.

The genes are TRBV6-5 and TRBJ1-3, with unresolved D. V was cut by 0 bases and J by 7 bases, with 7 bases left in between. CDR1 and CDR2 (germline): MNHEY, SVGAGI. CDR3 size: 13 residues. In nucleotides, the CDR3 is TGTGCCAGCAGTTACTCGTGGGCCAACACCATATATTTT. Translated, it gives CASSYSWANTIYF.

In its sample, this clone was seen once. The genes are TRBV5-5 and TRBJ2-7; weak D call: TRBD2 (6 bases). This CDR3 region has 16 residues. Deletions cut 2 bases from V and 0 bases from J, with 15 bases between. Germline lookup yields CDR1 SGHKS and CDR2 YYEKEE (reference sequence). The CDR3 nucleotides are TGTGCCAGCAGCTTTGTCAGGGAGGCGAGCTCCTACGAGCAGTACTTC. Protein product: CASSFVREASSYEQYF.

This chain connects TRBV6-6 to TRBJ1-2; 9 bases are a match to TRBD1. CDR1 is MNHNY and CDR2 is SVGAGI in the germline V gene (reference sequence). The CDR3 consists of 14 residues. Germline trimming cut 6 bases from V and 2 bases from J; bases unmatched to any gene: 4. In nucleotides, the CDR3 is TGTGCCAGCAGCGGGGGACAGGGAAACTATGGCTACACCTTC. It codes for CASSGGQGNYGYTF.

This clone was counted only a few times. CDR3 sequence reads: CASSFAHEQYF. In DNA form, the CDR3 reads TGTGCCAGCAGCTTTGCGCACGAGCAGTACTTC. This chain joins TRBV11-2 and TRBJ2-7; D unresolved. Germline CDR1 is SGHAT and CDR2 is FQNNGV. The CDR3 extends over 11 amino acids. V dropped 3 bases and J dropped 5 bases, with 5 bases sitting between them.

The chain is built from TRBV5-1 and TRBJ2-1; 9 bases map to TRBD2. J was trimmed by 4 bases and V by 0 bases; bases with no gene match: 2. The CDR3 runs 15 residues. Per the germline V gene, CDR1 is SGHRS and CDR2 is YFSETQ. The CDR3 protein is CASSLASGAYNEQFF. For the CDR3, the DNA is TGCGCCAGCAGCTTGGCTAGCGGGGCTTACAATGAGCAGTTCTTC.

V usage is TRBV14 and J usage is TRBJ1-6; D gene unclear. The CDR3 length is 15 residues. Looked up from germline, CDR1 is SGHDN and CDR2 is FVKESK. The V and J ends lost 4 bases and 6 bases respectively, with 13 bases between them. The DNA for the CDR3 is TGTGCCAGCAGCCCCCCCGGAGGACCTAATTCACCCCTCCACTTT. Residues: CASSPPGGPNSPLHF.

This clone appeared a single time. Other DNA sequences in the same sample also yield this CDR3. The rearrangement links TRBV7-9 to TRBJ2-5; 7 bases align to TRBD2. Germline CDR1 SEHNR, CDR2 FQNEAQ (reference sequence). The CDR3 length is 13 residues. V dropped 5 bases and J dropped 5; count of bases not matched to a gene: 5. DNA of the CDR3: TGTGCCAGCAGCCTTGCGGGGGTCGAGACCCAGTACTTC. This codes for CASSLAGVETQYF.

The chain recombines TRBV18 with TRBJ2-2; D may be TRBD1 or TRBD2 (6 bases each). Deletions cut 3 bases from V and 5 bases from J, with 16 bases between. The CDR3 covers 16 residues. Germline CDR1 and CDR2: KGHSH and LQKENI. As DNA, the CDR3 is TGTGCCAGCTCACCGGGTGCCACAGGGAGGACCGGGGAGCTGTTTTTT. It encodes CASSPGATGRTGELFF.

The chain links TRBV18 to TRBJ2-6, with a possible D match to TRBD2 (5 bases). The CDR3 contains 14 residues. CDR1 and CDR2 from the germline V gene are KGHSH and LQKENI. The CDR3 nucleotides read TGTGCGACCCGGGAAACCTCTGGGGCCAACGTCCTGACTTTC. The encoded protein is CATRETSGANVLTF.

About this clone: Different DNA sequences within this sample yield the same CDR3. This CDR3 reads CASSTRDRGNSPLHF. CDR3 in DNA: TGTGCCAGCAGCACTCGGGACAGGGGCAATTCACCCCTCCACTTT. The chain is built from TRBV7-2 and TRBJ1-6; TRBD1 aligns across 10 bases. CDR3 length equals 15 residues. CDR1 is SGHTA, CDR2 FQGNSA, per germline. V lost 5 bases, J lost 7 bases, and 5 bases stayed unmatched.

This clone came up once. The chain has TRBV5-1 and TRBJ2-5; either TRBD1 or TRBD2 may supply D (5 bases each). V was trimmed by 2 bases and J by 2 bases, leaving 10 bases between them. The CDR3 is 14 residues long. Germline values: CDR1 SGHRS, CDR2 YFSETQ. CDR3 DNA: TGCGCCAGCAGCTTCCGGGACGAACAAGAGACCCAGTACTTC. Amino acids: CASSFRDEQETQYF.

Concerning this clone itself: Other DNA sequences in the same sample also yield this CDR3. The chain links TRBV7-9 to TRBJ1-4, with D possibly being TRBD1 (5 bases). The CDR3 spans 14 residues. CDR1 is SEHNR, CDR2 FQNEAQ, per germline (reference sequence). V was pared by 5 bases and J by 4 bases, with 11 bases between. CDR3 coding DNA: TGTGCCAGCAGCCTCGGGACCGGTAATGAAAAACTGTTTTTT. This encodes CASSLGTGNEKLFF.

The chain uses TRBV7-2 and TRBJ1-2, with 7 bases that match TRBD1. V trimming: 5 bases; J trimming: 0 bases; junction bases outside the gene matches: 6. Per germline, CDR1 SGHTA and CDR2 FQGNSA. There are 15 residues in the CDR3. CDR3 residues: CASSVDRVANYGYTF. For the CDR3, the DNA is TGTGCCAGCAGCGTAGACAGGGTTGCTAACTATGGCTACACCTTC. Variable domain in full (rest from reference TRBV7-2 and TRBJ1-2): GAGVSQSPSNKVTEKGKDVELRCDPISGHTALYWYRQSLGQGLEFLIYFQGNSAPDKSGLPSDRFSAERTGGSVSTLTIQRTQQEDSAVYLCASSVDRVANYGYTFGSGTRLTVV.

The chain has TRBV5-1 and TRBJ2-7; D call uncertain. The germline V and J ends were trimmed by 0 bases and 4 bases, with 17 bases remaining between them. The CDR3 runs to 16 residues. Per germline, CDR1 SGHRS and CDR2 YFSETQ. The CDR3 protein is CASSLASAGQGYEQYF. CDR3 bases: TGCGCCAGCAGCTTGGCCTCGGCAGGTCAAGGTTACGAGCAGTACTTC.

This chain links TRBV6-1 with TRBJ1-1; D uncertain. Trimming left V 6 bases short and J 2 bases short, with 16 bases between. This CDR3 region has 15 residues. Per the germline V gene, CDR1 is MNHNS and CDR2 is SASEGT. The CDR3: CASREPAPGNTEAFF. The CDR3 bases are TGTGCCAGCAGGGAGCCGGCCCCGGGTAACACTGAAGCTTTCTTT.

In this sample, this clone turned up once. Other DNA sequences from this sample encode an identical CDR3 as well. The rearrangement joins TRBV10-3 to TRBJ2-7; a weak D match, TRBD2 (5 bases). V was shortened by 3 bases and J by 4 bases, with 10 bases between the two germline ends. Germline CDR1 is ENHRY and CDR2 is SYGVKD. The CDR3 totals 13 residues. The CDR3 DNA is TGTGCCATCAGTGATTTCGGCGGGTACGAGCAGTACTTC. It codes for CAISDFGGYEQYF.

Note on this clone: The same CDR3 arises from other DNA sequences in this sample as well. V gene TRBV28 combines with J gene TRBJ2-7; 8 bases align to TRBD2. Germline V gene sequence: CDR1 MDHEN, CDR2 SYDVKM. Losses at the gene ends were 6 bases for V and 0 bases for J; bases not matched to a gene: 1. This CDR3 has 13 residues. CDR3 sequence: CASSAGGSYEQYF. In DNA form, the CDR3 reads TGTGCCAGCAGCGCGGGGGGCTCCTACGAGCAGTACTTC. Together with reference TRBV28 and TRBJ2-7, the CDR3 gives the full variable domain: DVKVTQSSRYLVKRTGEKVFLECVQDMDHENMFWYRQDPGLGLRLIYFSYDVKMKEKGDIPEGYSVSREKKERFSLILESASTNQTSMYLCASSAGGSYEQYFGPGTRLTVT.

J is TRBJ2-7 and V is TRBV5-1; possible D gene TRBD2, 5 bases. Germline loops: CDR1 SGHRS, CDR2 YFSETQ. The CDR3 is made up of 12 amino acids. Trimming stripped 0 bases from V and 12 bases from J, with 13 bases between. CDR3 in amino acids: CASSLEGGSVYF. For the CDR3, the DNA is TGCGCCAGCAGCTTGGAAGGAGGCAGCGTGTACTTC.

The chain is built from TRBV2 and TRBJ2-3; no clear D. The CDR3 runs to 14 residues. Germline CDR1 is SNHLY and CDR2 is FYNNEI. V gave up 2 bases and J gave up 7 bases, with 13 bases separating them. Here the CDR3 DNA reads TGTGCCAGCAGTGAAAACGTTTCGGGTTATACGCAGTATTTT. It codes for CASSENVSGYTQYF.

This chain joins TRBV2 and TRBJ2-2, with TRBD2 matching 7 bases. V lost 8 bases to trimming and J lost 2 bases; unmatched junction nucleotides: 8. Per the germline V gene, CDR1 is SNHLY and CDR2 is FYNNEI. The CDR3 totals 15 residues. The CDR3 loop is CASVSGTTNTGELFF. CDR3 in DNA: TGTGCCAGCGTTTCGGGGACTACAAACACCGGGGAGCTGTTTTTT.

This rearrangement joins TRBV5-1 to TRBJ2-5; possibly TRBD1 for D (5 bases). Germline V gene data show CDR1 as SGHRS and CDR2 as YFSETQ. V was trimmed by 0 bases and J by 1 base, leaving 10 bases between them. This CDR3 spans 15 amino acids. The CDR3 reads CASSLELRAQETQYF. CDR3 DNA: TGCGCCAGCAGCTTGGAACTCAGGGCCCAAGAGACCCAGTACTTC.

This clone has a handful of counts. The rearrangement uses TRBV5-6 and TRBJ2-3, with D perhaps TRBD1 (6 bases). Deletions cut 5 bases from V and 0 bases from J, with 16 bases between. Germline CDR1 reads SGHDT; CDR2 reads YYEEEE. This CDR3 is built from 16 residues. The CDR3 DNA follows: TGTGCCAGCAGGTACCGTACGACAGGAAGCACAGATACGCAGTATTTT. As protein: CASRYRTTGSTDTQYF.